This T cell receptor beta chain was obtained from a study of glioma-infiltrating T cells after dendritic cell vaccination. Whole-study context: Autologous tumor lysate-pulsed dendritic cell vaccination was given between about 2003 and 2013. The vaccine used monocyte-derived dendritic cells pulsed overnight with autologous tumor lysate. Findings of the study overall: The cohort had few patients with full blood and tumor sets.

Comments on this clone: The antigen remains undetermined.

Amplification used 60 V beta primers and 13 J beta primers. Sequenced by immunoSEQ multiplex PCR; TCRdb stores in-frame clones only, minus some. The repertoire includes around 62,000 clones, around 86% of them detected once, and under 10% sits in the top ten. The germline CDR1 and CDR2 sequences are MNHEY and SVGAGI. With 0 bases removed from V and 2 bases from J, the gap between germline ends came to 11 bases. CDR3 length equals 16 residues. The input for sequencing was blood, taken before dendritic cell vaccination. The chain uses TRBV6-5 and TRBJ1-3; no definite D call. This receptor was obtained from a human donor with glioblastoma. In DNA form, the CDR3 reads TGTGCCAGCAGTTACTCGTTCCTGGAGGCTGGAAACACCATATATTTT. This codes for CASSYSFLEAGNTIYF.